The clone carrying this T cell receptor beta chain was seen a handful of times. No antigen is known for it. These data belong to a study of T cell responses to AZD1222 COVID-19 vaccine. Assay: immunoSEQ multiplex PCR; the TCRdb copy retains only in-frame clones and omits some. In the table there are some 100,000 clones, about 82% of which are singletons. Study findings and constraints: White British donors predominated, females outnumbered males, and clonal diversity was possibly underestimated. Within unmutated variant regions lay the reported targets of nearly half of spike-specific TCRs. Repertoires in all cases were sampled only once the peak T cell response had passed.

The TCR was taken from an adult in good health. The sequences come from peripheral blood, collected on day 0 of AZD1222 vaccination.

CDR3 residues: CASSLGAAGNTIYF. CDR3 nucleotides: TGTGCCAGCAGCTTAGGAGCGGCGGGAAACACCATATATTTT. This chain joins TRBV5-4 and TRBJ1-3; D is undetermined. The CDR3 contains 14 residues. Germline lookup yields CDR1 SGHNT and CDR2 YYREEE (reference sequence). Trimming took 2 bases from V and 4 from J, leaving 10 bases between them. The complete variable domain, with remaining parts taken from reference TRBV5-4 and TRBJ1-3, reads ETGVTQSPTHLIKTRGQQVTLRCSSQSGHNTVSWYQQALGQGPQFIFQYYREEENGRGNFPPRFSGLQFPNYSSELNVNALELDDSALYLCASSLGAAGNTIYFGEGSWLTVV.